This is a list of T cell receptor beta chains from one sample in a study of blood T cells in healthy people across ages. TCRdb reprocessed the 5' RACE reads with MiXCR, giving one entry per CDR3 protein. The table has approximately 800,000 distinct CDR3 sequences, approximately 65% seen once; the top ten hold about a quarter. The material sequenced was blood. These receptors were collected from a man aged 25 to 45 in good health. Each CDR3 is given with its conserved first and last residue.

TRBJ1-1 TRBV7-9 CASTSTGHEAFF
TRBJ1-5 TRBV20-1 CSARDLWGTNQPQHF
TRBJ1-1 TRBV5-1 CASSLVRGNTEAFF
TRBJ2-7 TRBV4-2 CASSEVTSGSYEQYF
TRBJ1-5 TRBV12-3/TRBV12-4 CASSLSAGRGNNQPQHF
TRBJ2-7 TRBV5-1 CASSSLSAGHTYEQYF
. TRBV28 CASRTPGQGYNEQYF
. TRBV2 CASSDPGLIIYEQYF
TRBJ2-3 TRBV20-1 CSARDAEGLTDTQYF
TRBJ2-2 TRBV20-1 CSASVGVGELFF
TRBJ2-6 TRBV29-1 CSVPYFDGTSGANVLTF
TRBJ2-3 TRBV29-1 CSVVRGAGLQDTQYF
TRBJ2-6 TRBV2 CASETGSGANVLTF
TRBJ2-3 TRBV27 CASSLSAGIGDTQYF
TRBJ2-4 TRBV20-1 CSAATREAGENIQYF
TRBJ2-5 TRBV7-2 CASSSYLDNEQYF
TRBJ2-3 TRBV5-1 CASSLDRGLAGGPRDTDTQYF
TRBJ2-1 TRBV12-3/TRBV12-4 CASSLAGTGGFF
TRBJ1-5 TRBV10-3 CAISDGREQPQHF
TRBJ2-5 TRBV7-2 CASSSPTPGLAGQETQYF
TRBJ2-7 TRBV20-1 CSATIPWVGHEQYF
TRBJ2-1 TRBV6-4 CASSEDGLSYNEQFF
TRBJ2-3 TRBV9 CASSVDGGDYGTDTQYF
TRBJ1-1 TRBV7-9 CASSLVVAEAFF
TRBJ2-3 TRBV20-1 CSARDIGEVSTDTQYF
TRBJ1-6 TRBV12-3/TRBV12-4 CASSGRQGGNSPLHF
TRBJ1-5 TRBV6-2/TRBV6-3 CASSPIGRRFGSNQPQHF
TRBJ1-2 TRBV5-5 CASSLNRLITYGYTF
TRBJ1-2 TRBV29-1 CSVFGQGASYGYTF
TRBJ1-1 TRBV28 CASSLTYQGSTEAFF
TRBJ2-7 TRBV12-3/TRBV12-4 CASSLRDQYF
TRBJ2-7 TRBV7-2 CASSLVSVLAGGYEQYF
TRBJ2-1 TRBV2 CASRLAGGVYNEQFF
TRBJ2-4 TRBV7-9 CASSPVGDRVREQYF
TRBJ2-7 TRBV15 CATSRTIYNLYEQYF
TRBJ2-1 TRBV20-1 CSASSWGEQFF
TRBJ2-6 TRBV20-1 CSARVRSQGSGANVLTF
TRBJ1-6 TRBV7-2 CASRQSSPLHF
TRBJ2-4 TRBV6-5 CASSSTRGVGNIQYF
TRBJ1-5 TRBV12-3/TRBV12-4 CASISGGEGKPQHF
TRBJ2-7 TRBV7-2 CASSLWEGTYEQYF
TRBJ2-6 TRBV18 CASSPQEVLSGANVLTF
TRBJ2-3 TRBV4-1 CASSQVGSRSTQYF